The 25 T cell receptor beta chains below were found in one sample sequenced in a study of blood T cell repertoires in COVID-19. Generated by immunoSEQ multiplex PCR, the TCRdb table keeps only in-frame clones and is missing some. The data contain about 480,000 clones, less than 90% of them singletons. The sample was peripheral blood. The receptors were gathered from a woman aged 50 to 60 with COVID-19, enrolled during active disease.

In DNA, the CDR3 is TGTGCCAGTAGTCCTTACCAAGGGACTATCGCAACTGAAGCTTTCTTT. Amino acids: CASSPYQGTIATEAFF. The chain combines TRBV19 with TRBJ1-1; a weak D match, TRBD1 (5 bases). The germline V gene encodes CDR1 LNHDA and CDR2 SQIVND (reference sequence). The CDR3 has 16 amino acids. Trimming removed 5 bases from V and 5 bases from J, with 21 bases in between.

For the CDR3, the DNA is TGCGCCAGCAGCTTGTCCGGGGGATTCACAGATACGCAGTATTTT. It codes for CASSLSGGFTDTQYF. The rearrangement joins TRBV5-1 to TRBJ2-3; maybe TRBD2 (6 bases). The CDR3 spans 15 residues. V was shortened by 1 base and J by 2 bases, with 11 bases between the two germline ends. Germline V gene data show CDR1 as SGHRS and CDR2 as YFSETQ.

The CDR3 region is CASSLAVYGVSELNTEAFF. CDR3 sequence (DNA): TGTGCCAGCAGCTTGGCCGTATATGGCGTTTCGGAGCTAAACACTGAAGCTTTCTTT. This chain joins TRBV5-4 and TRBJ1-1; no clear D gene. Trimming removed 0 bases from V and 2 bases from J, with 23 bases in between. This CDR3 is 19 amino acids long. Germline CDR1 and CDR2: SGHNT and YYREEE (reference sequence). Variable domain in full (rest from reference TRBV5-4 and TRBJ1-1): ETGVTQSPTHLIKTRGQQVTLRCSSQSGHNTVSWYQQALGQGPQFIFQYYREEENGRGNFPPRFSGLQFPNYSSELNVNALELDDSALYLCASSLAVYGVSELNTEAFFGQGTRLTVV.

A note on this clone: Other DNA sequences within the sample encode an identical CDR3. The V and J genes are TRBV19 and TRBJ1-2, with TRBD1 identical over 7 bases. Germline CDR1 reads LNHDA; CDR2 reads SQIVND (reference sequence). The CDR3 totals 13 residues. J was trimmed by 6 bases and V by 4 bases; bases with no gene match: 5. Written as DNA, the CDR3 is TGTGCCAGTAGTACTCGACAGGGAGATGGCTACACCTTC. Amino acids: CASSTRQGDGYTF.

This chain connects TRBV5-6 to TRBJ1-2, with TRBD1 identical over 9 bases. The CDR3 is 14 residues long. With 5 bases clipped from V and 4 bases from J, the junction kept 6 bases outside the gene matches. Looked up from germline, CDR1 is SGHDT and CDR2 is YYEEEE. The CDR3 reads CASSPGTGTYGYTF. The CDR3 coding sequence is TGTGCCAGCAGTCCCGGGACAGGGACCTATGGCTACACCTTC.

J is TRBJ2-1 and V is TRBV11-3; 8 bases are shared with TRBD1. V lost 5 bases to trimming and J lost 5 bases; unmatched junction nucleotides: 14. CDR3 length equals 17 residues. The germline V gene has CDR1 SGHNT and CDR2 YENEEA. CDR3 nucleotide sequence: TGTGCCAGCAGCCCTGGGACAGGTACAACTCTAAACAATGAGCAGTTCTTC. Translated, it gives CASSPGTGTTLNNEQFF.

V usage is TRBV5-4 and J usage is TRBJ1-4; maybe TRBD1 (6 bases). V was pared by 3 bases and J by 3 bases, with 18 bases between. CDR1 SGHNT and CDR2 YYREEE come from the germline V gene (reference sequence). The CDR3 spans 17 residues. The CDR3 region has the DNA TGTGCCAGCAGCTCTATTCCCAAGGACAGCCCTAATGAAAAACTGTTTTTT. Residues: CASSSIPKDSPNEKLFF.

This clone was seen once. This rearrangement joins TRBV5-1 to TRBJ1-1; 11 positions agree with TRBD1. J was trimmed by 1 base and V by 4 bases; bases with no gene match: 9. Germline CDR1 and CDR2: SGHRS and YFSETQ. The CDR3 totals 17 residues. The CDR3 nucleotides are TGCGCCAGCAGCCGGTTAGGACAGGGGGCGAGGAACACTGAAGCTTTCTTT. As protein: CASSRLGQGARNTEAFF.

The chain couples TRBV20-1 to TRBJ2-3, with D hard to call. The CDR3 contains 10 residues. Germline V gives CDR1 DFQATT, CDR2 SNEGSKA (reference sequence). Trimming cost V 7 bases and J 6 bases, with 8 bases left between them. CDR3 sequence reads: CSVPVDTQYF. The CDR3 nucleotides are TGCAGTGTCCCCGTGGATACGCAGTATTTT.

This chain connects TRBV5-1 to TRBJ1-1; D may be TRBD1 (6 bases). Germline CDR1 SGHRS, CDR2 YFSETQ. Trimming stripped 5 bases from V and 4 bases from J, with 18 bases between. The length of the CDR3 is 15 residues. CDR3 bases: TGCGCCAGCAGAGGACAGCAAGCTAGGGCCACTGAAGCTTTCTTT. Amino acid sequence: CASRGQQARATEAFF.

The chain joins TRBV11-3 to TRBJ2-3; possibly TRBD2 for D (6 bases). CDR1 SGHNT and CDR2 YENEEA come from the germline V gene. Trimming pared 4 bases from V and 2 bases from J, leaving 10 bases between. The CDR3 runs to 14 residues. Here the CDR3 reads CASSYGGDTDTQYF. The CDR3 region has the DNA TGTGCCAGCAGCTACGGGGGTGACACAGATACGCAGTATTTT.

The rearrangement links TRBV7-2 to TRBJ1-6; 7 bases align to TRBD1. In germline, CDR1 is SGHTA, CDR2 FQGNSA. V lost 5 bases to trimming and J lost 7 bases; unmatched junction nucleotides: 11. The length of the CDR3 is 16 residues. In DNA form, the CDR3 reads TGTGCCAGCAGCCCAGCAGGGGGACGGAGAAATTCACCCCTCCACTTT. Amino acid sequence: CASSPAGGRRNSPLHF.

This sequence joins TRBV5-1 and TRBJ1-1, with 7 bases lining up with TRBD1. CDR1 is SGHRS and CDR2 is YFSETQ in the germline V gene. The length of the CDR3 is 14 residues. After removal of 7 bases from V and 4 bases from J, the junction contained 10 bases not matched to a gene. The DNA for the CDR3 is TGCGCCAGCGGAGGACAGGCCGGGGGCACTGAAGCTTTCTTT. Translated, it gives CASGGQAGGTEAFF.

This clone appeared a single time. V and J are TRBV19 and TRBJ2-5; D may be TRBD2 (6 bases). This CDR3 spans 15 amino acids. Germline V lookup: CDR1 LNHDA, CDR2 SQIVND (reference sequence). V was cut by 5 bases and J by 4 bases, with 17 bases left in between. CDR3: CASSPGTGGAETQYF. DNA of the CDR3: TGTGCCAGTAGTCCCGGGACTGGCGGGGCAGAGACCCAGTACTTC.

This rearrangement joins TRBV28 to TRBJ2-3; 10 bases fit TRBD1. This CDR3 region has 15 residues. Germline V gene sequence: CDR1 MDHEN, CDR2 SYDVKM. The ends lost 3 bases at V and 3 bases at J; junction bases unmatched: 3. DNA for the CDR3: TGTGCCAGCAGTTTCGGGACAGGGGAGACAGATACGCAGTATTTT. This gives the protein CASSFGTGETDTQYF.

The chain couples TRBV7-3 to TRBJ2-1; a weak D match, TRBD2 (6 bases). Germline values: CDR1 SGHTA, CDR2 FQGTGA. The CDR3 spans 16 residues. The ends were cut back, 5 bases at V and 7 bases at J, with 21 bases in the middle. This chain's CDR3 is CASSLTSGVSGNEQFF. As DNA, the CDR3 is TGTGCCAGCAGCCTCACCTCGGGGGTGTCAGGAAATGAGCAGTTCTTC.

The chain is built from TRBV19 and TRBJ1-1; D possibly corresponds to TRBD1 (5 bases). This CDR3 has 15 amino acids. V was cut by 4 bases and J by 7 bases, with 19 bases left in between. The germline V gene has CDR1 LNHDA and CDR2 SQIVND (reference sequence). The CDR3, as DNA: TGTGCCAGTAGTACCAAAAAACAGGCTCTCCATGAAGCTTTCTTT. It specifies CASSTKKQALHEAFF.

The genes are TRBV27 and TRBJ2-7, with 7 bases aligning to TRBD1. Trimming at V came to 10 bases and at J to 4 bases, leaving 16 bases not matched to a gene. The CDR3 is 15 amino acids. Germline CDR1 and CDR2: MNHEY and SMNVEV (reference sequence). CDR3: CAIRFRTGPGYEQYF. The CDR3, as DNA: TGTGCCATCAGATTCCGGACAGGACCGGGTTACGAGCAGTACTTC.

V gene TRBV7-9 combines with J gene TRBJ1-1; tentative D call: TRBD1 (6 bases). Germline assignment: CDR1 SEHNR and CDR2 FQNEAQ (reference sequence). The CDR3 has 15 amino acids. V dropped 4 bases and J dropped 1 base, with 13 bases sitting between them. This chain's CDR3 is CASSSRTATNTEAFF. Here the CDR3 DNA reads TGTGCCAGCAGCTCCCGGACAGCCACGAACACTGAAGCTTTCTTT.

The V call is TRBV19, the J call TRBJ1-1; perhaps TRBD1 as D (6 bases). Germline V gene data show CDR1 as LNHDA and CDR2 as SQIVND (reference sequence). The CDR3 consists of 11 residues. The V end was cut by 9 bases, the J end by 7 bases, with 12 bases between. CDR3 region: CASRDTFEAFF. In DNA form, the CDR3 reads TGTGCCAGCCGGGACACCTTTGAAGCTTTCTTT.

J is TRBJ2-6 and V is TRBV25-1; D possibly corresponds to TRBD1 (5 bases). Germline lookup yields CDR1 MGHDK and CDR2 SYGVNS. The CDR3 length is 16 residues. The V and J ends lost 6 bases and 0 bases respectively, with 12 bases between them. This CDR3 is CASRQTGSSGANVLTF. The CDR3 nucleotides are TGTGCCAGCAGGCAAACAGGCTCCTCTGGGGCCAACGTCCTGACTTTC.

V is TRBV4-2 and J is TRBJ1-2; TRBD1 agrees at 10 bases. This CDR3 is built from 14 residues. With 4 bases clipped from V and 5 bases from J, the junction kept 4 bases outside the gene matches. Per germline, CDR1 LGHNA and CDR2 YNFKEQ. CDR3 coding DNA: TGTGCCAGCAGCCCGGGACAGGGGAAGTATGGCTACACCTTC. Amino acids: CASSPGQGKYGYTF.

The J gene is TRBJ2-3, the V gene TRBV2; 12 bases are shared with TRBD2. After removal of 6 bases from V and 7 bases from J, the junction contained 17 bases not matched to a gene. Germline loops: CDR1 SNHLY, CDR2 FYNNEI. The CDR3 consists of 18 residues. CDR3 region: CASRGGWTSGAPENTQYF. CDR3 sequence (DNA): TGTGCCAGCAGGGGGGGTTGGACTAGCGGGGCGCCAGAAAATACGCAGTATTTT.

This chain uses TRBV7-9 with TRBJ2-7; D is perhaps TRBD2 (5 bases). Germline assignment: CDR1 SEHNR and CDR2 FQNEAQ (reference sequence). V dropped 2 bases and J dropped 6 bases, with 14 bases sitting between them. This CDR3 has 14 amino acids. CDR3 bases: TGTGCCAGCAGCTTACCGGGGAGCGCATCCGAGCAGTACTTC. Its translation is CASSLPGSASEQYF.

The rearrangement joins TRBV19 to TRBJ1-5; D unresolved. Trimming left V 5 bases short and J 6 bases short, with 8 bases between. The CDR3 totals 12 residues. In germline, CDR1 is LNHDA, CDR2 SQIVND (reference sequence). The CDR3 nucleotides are TGTGCCAGTAGTTTGAACGGTCAGCCCCAGCATTTT. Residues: CASSLNGQPQHF.